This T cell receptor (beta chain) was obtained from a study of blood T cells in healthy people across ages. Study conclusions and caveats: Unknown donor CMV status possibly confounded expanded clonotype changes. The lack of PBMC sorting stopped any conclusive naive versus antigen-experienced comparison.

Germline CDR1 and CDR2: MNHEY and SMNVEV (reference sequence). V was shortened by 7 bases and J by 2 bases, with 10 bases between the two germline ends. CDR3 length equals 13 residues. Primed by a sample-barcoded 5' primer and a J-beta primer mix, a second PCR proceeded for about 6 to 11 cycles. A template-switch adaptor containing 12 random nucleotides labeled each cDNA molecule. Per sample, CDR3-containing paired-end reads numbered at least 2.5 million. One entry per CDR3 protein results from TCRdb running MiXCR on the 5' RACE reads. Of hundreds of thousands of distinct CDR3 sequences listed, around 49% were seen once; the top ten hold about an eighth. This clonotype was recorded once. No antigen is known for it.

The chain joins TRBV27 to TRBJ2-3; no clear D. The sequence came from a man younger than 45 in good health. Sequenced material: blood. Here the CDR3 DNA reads TGTGCCAGCACGGGCCGACACACAGATACGCAGTATTTT. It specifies CASTGRHTDTQYF.